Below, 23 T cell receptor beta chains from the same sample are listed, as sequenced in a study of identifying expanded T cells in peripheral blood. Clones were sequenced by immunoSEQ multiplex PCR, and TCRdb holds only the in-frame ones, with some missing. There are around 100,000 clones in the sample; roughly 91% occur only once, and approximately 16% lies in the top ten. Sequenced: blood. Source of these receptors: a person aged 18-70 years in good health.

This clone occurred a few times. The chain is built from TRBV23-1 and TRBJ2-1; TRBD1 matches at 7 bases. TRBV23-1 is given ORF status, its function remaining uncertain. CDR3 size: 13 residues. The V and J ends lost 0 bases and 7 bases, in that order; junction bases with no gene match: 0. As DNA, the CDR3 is TGCGCCAGCAGTCAATCGACAGGGAATGAGCAGTTCTTC. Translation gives CASSQSTGNEQFF.

The CDR3 sequence is CASSWGREGRGAPLHF. As DNA, the CDR3 is TGTGCCAGTAGCTGGGGCCGGGAAGGTCGAGGTGCACCCCTCCACTTT. The V and J genes are TRBV19 and TRBJ1-6, with D possibly being TRBD1 (5 bases). The V gene's germline CDR1 is LNHDA and CDR2 SQIVND (reference sequence). The CDR3 length is 16 residues. Trimming removed 6 bases from V and 11 bases from J, with 23 bases in between.

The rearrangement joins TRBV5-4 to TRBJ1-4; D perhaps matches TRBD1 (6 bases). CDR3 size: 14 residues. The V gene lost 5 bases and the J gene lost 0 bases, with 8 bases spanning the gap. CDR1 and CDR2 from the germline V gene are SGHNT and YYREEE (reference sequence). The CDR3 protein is CASSSGATNEKLFF. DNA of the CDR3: TGTGCCAGCAGTTCAGGGGCAACTAATGAAAAACTGTTTTTT.

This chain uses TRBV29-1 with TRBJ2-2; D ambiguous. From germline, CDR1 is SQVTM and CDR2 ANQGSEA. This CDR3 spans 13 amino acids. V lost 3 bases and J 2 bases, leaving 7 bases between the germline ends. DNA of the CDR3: TGCAGCGTTGAGATGGGAAACACCGGGGAGCTGTTTTTT. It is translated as CSVEMGNTGELFF.

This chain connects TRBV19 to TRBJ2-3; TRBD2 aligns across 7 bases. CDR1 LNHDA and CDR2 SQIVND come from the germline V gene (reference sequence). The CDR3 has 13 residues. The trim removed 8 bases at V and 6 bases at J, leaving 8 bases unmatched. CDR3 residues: CASASGAPDTQYF. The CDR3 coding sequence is TGTGCCAGTGCAAGCGGGGCCCCGGATACGCAGTATTTT. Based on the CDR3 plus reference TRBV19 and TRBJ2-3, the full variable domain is DGGITQSPKYLFRKEGQNVTLSCEQNLNHDAMYWYRQDPGQGLRLIYYSQIVNDFQKGDIAEGYSVSREKKESFPLTVTSAQKNPTAFYLCASASGAPDTQYFGPGTRLTVL.

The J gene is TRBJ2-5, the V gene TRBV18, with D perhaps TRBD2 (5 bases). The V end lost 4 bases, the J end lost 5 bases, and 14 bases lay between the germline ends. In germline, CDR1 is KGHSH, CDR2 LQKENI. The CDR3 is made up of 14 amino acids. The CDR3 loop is CASSQTARGETQYF. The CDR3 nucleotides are TGTGCCAGCTCACAGACGGCGCGCGGGGAGACCCAGTACTTC. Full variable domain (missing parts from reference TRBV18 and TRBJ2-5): NAGVMQNPRHLVRRRGQEARLRCSPMKGHSHVYWYRQLPEEGLKFMVYLQKENIIDESGMPKERFSAEFPKEGPSILRIQQVVRGDSAAYFCASSQTARGETQYFGPGTRLLVL.

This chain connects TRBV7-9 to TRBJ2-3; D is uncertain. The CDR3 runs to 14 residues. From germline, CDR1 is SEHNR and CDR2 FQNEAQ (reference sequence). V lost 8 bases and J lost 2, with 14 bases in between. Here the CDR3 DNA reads TGTGCCAGCGAGTTCAGGACGACCACAGATACGCAGTATTTT. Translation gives CASEFRTTTDTQYF.

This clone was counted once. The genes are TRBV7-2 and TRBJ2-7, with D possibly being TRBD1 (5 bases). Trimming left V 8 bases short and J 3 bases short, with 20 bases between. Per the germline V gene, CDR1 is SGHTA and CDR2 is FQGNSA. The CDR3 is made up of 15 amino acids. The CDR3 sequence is CASALRGPSDYEQYF. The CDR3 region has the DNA TGTGCCAGCGCCCTAAGGGGCCCCTCTGACTACGAGCAGTACTTC.

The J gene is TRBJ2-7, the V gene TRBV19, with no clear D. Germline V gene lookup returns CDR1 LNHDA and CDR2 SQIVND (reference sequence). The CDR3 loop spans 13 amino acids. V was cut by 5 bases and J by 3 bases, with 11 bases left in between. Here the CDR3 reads CASSYSQSYEQYF. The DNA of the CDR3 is TGTGCCAGTAGTTACAGCCAGAGCTACGAGCAGTACTTC.

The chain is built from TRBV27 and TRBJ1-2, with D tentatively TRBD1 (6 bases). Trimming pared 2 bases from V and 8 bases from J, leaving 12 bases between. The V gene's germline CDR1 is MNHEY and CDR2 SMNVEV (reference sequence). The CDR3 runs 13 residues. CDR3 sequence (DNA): TGTGCCAGCAGTTTAGAGGGGGTAGGGGGCTACACCTTC. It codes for CASSLEGVGGYTF.

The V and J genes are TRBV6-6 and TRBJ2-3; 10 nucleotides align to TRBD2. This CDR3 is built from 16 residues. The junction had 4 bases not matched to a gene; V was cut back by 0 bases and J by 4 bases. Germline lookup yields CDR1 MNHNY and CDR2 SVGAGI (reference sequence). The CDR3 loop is CASSYSASGGSDTQYF. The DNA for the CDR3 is TGTGCCAGCAGTTACTCGGCTAGCGGGGGTTCAGATACGCAGTATTTT.

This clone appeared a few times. The CDR3 protein is CASSLGTANQPQHF. The CDR3 DNA sequence: TGTGCCAGCAGTTTAGGGACAGCTAATCAGCCCCAGCATTTT. The genes are TRBV28 and TRBJ1-5, with 7 bases aligning to TRBD1. The V gene end was trimmed by 2 bases and the J gene end by 4 bases; junction bases not matched to a gene: 2. Germline assignment: CDR1 MDHEN and CDR2 SYDVKM. The CDR3 sequence is 14 residues long.

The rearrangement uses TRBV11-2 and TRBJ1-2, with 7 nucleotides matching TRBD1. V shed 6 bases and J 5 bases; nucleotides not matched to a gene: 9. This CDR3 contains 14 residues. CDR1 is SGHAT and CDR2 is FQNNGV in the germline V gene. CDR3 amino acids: CASRITGDGYGYTF. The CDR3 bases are TGTGCCAGCAGAATCACAGGGGATGGGTATGGCTACACCTTC.

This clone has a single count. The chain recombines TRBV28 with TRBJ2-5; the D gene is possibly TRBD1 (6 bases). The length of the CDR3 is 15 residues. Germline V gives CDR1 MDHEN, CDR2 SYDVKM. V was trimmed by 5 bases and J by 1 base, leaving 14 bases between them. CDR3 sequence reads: CASSNPQGTQETQYF. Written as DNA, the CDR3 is TGTGCCAGCAGTAACCCACAGGGAACCCAAGAGACCCAGTACTTC. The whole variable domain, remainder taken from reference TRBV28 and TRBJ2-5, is DVKVTQSSRYLVKRTGEKVFLECVQDMDHENMFWYRQDPGLGLRLIYFSYDVKMKEKGDIPEGYSVSREKKERFSLILESASTNQTSMYLCASSNPQGTQETQYFGPGTRLLVL.

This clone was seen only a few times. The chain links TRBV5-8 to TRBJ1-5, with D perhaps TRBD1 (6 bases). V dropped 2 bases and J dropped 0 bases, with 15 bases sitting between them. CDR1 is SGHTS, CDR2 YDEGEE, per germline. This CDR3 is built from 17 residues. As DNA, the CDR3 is TGTGCCAGCAGCTTTAAGGACAGTTGGAATAGCAATCAGCCCCAGCATTTT. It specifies CASSFKDSWNSNQPQHF.

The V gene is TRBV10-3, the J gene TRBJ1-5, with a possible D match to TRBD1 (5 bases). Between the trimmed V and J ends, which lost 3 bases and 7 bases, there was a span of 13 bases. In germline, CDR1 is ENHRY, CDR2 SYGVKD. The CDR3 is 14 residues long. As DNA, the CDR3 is TGTGCCATCAGTGATGGGACTCGAGAACAGCCCCAGCATTTT. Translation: CAISDGTREQPQHF.

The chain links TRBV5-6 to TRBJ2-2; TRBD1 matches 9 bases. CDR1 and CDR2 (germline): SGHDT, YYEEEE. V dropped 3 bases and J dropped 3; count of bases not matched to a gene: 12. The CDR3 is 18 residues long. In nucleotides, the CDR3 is TGTGCCAGCAGCTCCATACCTACAGGGGGCGCGGACACCGGGGAGCTGTTTTTT. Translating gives CASSSIPTGGADTGELFF.

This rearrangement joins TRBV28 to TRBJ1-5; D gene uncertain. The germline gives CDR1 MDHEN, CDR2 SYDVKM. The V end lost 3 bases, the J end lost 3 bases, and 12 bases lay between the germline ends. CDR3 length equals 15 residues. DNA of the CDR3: TGTGCCAGCAGTTTGGAGGGTGCCCCCAATCAGCCCCAGCATTTT. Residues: CASSLEGAPNQPQHF.

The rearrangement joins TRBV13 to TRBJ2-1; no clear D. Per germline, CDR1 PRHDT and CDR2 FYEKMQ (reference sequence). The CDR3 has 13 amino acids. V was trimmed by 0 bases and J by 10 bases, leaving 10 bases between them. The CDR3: CASSLGRVLEQFF. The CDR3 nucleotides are TGTGCCAGCAGCTTAGGCCGGGTCCTGGAGCAGTTCTTC. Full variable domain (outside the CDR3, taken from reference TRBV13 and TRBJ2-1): AAGVIQSPRHLIKEKRETATLKCYPIPRHDTVYWYQQGPGQDPQFLISFYEKMQSDKGSIPDRFSAQQFSDYHSELNMSSLELGDSALYFCASSLGRVLEQFFGPGTRLTVL.

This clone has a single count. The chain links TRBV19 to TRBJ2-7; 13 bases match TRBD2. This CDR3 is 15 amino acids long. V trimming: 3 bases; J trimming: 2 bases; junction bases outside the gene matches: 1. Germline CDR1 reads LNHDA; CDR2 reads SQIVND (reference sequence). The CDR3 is CASSMGLAGTYEQYF. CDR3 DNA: TGTGCCAGTAGTATGGGACTAGCGGGGACCTACGAGCAGTACTTC.

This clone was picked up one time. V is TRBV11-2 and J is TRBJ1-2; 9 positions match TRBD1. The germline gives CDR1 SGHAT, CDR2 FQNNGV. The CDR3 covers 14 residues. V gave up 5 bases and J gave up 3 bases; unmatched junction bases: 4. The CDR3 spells CASSRTGGDYGYTF. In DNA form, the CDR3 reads TGTGCCAGCAGCCGTACAGGGGGCGACTATGGCTACACCTTC.

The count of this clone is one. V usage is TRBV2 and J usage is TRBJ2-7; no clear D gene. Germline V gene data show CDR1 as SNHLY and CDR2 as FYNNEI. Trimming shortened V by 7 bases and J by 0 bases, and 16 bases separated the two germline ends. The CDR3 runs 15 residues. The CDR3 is CASNGAPGPSYEQYF. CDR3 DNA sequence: TGTGCCAGCAACGGTGCCCCTGGCCCCTCCTACGAGCAGTACTTC. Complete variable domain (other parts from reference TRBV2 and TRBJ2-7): EPEVTQTPSHQVTQMGQEVILRCVPISNHLYFYWYRQILGQKVEFLVSFYNNEISEKSEIFDDQFSVERPDGSNFTLKIRSTKLEDSAMYFCASNGAPGPSYEQYFGPGTRLTVT.

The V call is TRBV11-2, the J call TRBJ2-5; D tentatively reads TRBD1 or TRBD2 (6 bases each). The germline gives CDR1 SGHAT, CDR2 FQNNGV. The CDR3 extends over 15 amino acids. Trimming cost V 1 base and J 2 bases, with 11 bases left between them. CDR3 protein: CASSLGGGGQETQYF. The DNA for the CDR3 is TGTGCCAGCAGCTTAGGTGGAGGGGGACAAGAGACCCAGTACTTC.